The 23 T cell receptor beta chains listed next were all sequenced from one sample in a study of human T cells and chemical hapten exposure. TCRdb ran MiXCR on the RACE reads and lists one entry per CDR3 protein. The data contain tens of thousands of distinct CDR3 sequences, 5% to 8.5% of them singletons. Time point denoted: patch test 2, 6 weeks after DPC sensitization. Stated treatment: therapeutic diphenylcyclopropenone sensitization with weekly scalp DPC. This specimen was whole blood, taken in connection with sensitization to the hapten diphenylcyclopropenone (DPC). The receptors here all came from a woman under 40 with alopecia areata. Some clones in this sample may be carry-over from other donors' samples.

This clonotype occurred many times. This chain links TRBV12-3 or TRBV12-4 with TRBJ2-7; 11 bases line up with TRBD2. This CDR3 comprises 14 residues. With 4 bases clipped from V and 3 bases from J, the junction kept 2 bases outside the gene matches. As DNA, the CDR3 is TGTGCCAGCAGTTCTAGCGGGGGGTTCTACGAGCAGTACTTC. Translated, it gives CASSSSGGFYEQYF.

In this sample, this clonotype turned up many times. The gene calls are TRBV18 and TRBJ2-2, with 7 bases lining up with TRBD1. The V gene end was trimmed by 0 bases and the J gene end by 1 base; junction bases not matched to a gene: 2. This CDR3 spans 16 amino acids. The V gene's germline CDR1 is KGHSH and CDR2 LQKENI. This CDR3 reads CASSPPRQGNTGELFF. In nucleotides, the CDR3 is TGTGCCAGCTCACCACCAAGACAGGGGAACACCGGGGAGCTGTTTTTT.

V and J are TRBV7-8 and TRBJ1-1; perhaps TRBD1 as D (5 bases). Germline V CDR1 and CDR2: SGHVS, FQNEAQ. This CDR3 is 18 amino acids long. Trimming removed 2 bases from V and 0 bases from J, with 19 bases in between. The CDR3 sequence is CASSLSRVRQIMNTEAFF. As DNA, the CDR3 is TGTGCCAGCAGCTTAAGCCGAGTTAGACAGATCATGAACACTGAAGCTTTCTTT. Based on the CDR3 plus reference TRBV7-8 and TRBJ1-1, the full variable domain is GAGVSQSPRYKVAKRGQDVALRCDPISGHVSLFWYQQALGQGPEFLTYFQNEAQLDKSGLPSDRFFAERPEGSVSTLKIQRTQQEDSAVYLCASSLSRVRQIMNTEAFFGQGTRLTVV.

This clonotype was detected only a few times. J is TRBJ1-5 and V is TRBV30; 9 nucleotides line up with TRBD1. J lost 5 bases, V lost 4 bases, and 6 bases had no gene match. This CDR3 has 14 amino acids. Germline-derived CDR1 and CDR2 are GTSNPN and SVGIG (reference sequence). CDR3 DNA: TGTGCCTGGACACAGGGGGCTTTGGATCAGCCCCAGCATTTT. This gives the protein CAWTQGALDQPQHF. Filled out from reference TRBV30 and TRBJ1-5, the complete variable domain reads SQTIHQWPATLVQPVGSPLSLECTVEGTSNPNLYWYRQAAGRGLQLLFYSVGIGQISSEVPQNLSASRPQDRQFILSSKKLLLSDSGFYLCAWTQGALDQPQHFGDGTRLSIL.

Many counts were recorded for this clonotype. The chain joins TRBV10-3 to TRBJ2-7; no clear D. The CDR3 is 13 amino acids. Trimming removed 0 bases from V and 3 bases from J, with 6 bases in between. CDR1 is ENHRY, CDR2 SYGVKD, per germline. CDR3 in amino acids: CAISESGSYEQYF. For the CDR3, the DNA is TGTGCCATCAGTGAGTCGGGTAGCTACGAGCAGTACTTC.

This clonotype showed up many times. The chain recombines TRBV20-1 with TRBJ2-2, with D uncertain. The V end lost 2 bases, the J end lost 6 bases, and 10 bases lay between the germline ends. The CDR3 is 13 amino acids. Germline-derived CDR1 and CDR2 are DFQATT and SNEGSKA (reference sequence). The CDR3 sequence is CSARTLDAGELFF. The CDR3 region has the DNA TGCAGTGCTAGAACCCTCGATGCCGGGGAGCTGTTTTTT.

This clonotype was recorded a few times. In DNA form, the CDR3 reads TGTGCCAGCAGGACTAGCAATCAGCCCCAGCATTTT. Amino acids: CASRTSNQPQHF. This chain connects TRBV6-1 to TRBJ1-5, with D unclear. Germline CDR1 and CDR2: MNHNS and SASEGT. Trimming stripped 6 bases from V and 0 bases from J, with 3 bases between. The CDR3 loop spans 12 amino acids.

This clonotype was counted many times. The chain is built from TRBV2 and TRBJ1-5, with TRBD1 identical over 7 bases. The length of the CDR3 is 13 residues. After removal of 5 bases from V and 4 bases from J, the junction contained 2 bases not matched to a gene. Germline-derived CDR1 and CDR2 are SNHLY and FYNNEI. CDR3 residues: CASSQGGNQPQHF. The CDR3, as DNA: TGTGCCAGCAGTCAGGGGGGTAATCAGCCCCAGCATTTT.

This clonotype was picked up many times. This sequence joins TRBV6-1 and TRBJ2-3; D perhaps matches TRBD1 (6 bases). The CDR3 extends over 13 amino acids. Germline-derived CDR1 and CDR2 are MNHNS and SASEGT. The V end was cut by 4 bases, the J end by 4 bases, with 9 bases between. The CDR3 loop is CASSVTGSDTQYF. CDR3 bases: TGTGCCAGCAGTGTAACAGGGTCAGATACGCAGTATTTT.

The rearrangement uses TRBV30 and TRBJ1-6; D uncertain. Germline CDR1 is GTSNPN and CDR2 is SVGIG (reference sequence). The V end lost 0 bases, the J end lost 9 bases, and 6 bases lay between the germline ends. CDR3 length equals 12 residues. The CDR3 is CAWSVLGSPLHF. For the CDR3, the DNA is TGTGCCTGGAGTGTACTAGGTTCACCCCTCCACTTT.

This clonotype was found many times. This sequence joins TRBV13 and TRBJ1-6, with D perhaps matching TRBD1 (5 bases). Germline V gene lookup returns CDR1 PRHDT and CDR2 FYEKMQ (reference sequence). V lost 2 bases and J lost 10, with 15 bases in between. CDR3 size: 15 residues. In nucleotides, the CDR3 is TGTGCCAGCAGCTTATCTCTAGACAGACGATCACCCCTCCACTTT. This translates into CASSLSLDRRSPLHF.

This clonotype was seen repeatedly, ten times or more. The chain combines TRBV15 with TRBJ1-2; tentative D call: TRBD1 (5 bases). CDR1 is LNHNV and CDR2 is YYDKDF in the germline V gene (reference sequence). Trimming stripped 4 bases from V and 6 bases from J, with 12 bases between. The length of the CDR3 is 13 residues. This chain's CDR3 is CATSMGGMNGYTF. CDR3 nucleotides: TGTGCCACCAGCATGGGGGGGATGAATGGCTACACCTTC.

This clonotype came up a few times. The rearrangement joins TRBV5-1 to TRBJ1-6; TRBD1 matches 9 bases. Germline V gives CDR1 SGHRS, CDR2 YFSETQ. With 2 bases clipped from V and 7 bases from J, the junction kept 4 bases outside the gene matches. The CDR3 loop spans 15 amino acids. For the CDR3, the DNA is TGCGCCAGCAGCTTAACAGGGGGCGAGAATTCACCCCTCCACTTT. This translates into CASSLTGGENSPLHF.

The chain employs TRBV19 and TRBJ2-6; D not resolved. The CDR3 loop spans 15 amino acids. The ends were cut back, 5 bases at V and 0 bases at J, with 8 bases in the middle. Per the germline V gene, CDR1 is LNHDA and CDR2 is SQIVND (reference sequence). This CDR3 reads CASSSDGSGANVLTF. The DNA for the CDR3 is TGTGCCAGTAGTTCTGACGGCTCTGGGGCCAACGTCCTGACTTTC.

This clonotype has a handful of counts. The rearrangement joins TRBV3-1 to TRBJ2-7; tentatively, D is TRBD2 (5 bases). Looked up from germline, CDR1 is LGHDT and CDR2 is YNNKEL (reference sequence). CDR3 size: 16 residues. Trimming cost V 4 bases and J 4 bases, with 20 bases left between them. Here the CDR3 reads CASSPRVGWRSYEQYF. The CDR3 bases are TGTGCCAGCAGCCCCCGCGTTGGTTGGAGGAGTTACGAGCAGTACTTC.

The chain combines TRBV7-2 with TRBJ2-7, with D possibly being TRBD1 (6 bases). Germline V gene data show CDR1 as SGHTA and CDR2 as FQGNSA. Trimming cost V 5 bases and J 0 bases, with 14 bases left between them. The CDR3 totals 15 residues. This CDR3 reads CASSIGQWSSYEQYF. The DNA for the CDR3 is TGTGCCAGCAGCATAGGACAGTGGAGCTCCTACGAGCAGTACTTC.

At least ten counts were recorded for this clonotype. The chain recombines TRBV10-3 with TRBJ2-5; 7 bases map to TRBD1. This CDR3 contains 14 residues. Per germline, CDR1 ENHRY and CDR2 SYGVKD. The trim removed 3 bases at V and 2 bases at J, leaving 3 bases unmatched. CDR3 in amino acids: CAISDPGQQETQYF. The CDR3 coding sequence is TGTGCCATCAGTGACCCGGGACAGCAAGAGACCCAGTACTTC.

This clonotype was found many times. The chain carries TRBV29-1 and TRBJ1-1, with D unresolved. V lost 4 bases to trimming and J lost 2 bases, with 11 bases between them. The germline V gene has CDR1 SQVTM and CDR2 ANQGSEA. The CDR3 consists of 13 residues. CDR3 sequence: CSVVGFANTEAFF. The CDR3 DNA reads TGCAGCGTTGTAGGCTTTGCCAACACTGAAGCTTTCTTT.

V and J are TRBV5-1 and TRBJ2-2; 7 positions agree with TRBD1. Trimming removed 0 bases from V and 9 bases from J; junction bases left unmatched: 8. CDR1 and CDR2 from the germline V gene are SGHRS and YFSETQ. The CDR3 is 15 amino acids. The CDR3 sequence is CASSLGRQGDRELFF. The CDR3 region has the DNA TGCGCCAGCAGCTTGGGGAGACAGGGCGACAGGGAGCTGTTTTTT.

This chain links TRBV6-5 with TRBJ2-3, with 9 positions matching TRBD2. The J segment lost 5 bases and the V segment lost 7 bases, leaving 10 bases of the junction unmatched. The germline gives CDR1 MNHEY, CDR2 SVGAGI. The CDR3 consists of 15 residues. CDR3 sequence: CASKPLRGGIDTQYF. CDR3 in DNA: TGTGCCAGCAAACCCTTGCGGGGGGGCATAGATACGCAGTATTTT.

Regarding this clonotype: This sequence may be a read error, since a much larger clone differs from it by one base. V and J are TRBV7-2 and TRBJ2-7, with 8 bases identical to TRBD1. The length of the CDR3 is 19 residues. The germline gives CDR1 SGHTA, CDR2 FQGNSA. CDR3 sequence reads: CAGSFGIGQGLRVSYEQYF. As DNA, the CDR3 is TGTGCCGGCAGCTTTGGGATCGGACAGGGACTGCGGGTATCGTACGAGCAGTACTTC. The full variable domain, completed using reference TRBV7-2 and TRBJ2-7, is GAGVSQSPSNKVTEKGKDVELRCDPISGHTALYWYRQSLGQGLEFLIYFQGNSAPDKSGLPSDRFSAERTGGSVSTLTIQRTQQEDSAVYLCAGSFGIGQGLRVSYEQYFGPGTRLTVT.

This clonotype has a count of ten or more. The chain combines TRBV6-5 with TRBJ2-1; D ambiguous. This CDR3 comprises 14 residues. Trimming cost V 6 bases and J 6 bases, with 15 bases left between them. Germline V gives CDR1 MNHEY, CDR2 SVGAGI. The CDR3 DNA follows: TGTGCCAGCAGGCCTCAGAATTCGGCCAATGAGCAGTTCTTC. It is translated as CASRPQNSANEQFF.

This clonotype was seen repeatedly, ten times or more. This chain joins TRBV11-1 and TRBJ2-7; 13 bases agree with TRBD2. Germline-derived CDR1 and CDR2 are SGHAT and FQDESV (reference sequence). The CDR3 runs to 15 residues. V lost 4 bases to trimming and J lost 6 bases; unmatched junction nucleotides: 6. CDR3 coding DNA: TGTGCCAGCAGCTCACGGACTAGCGGGAGACCCGAGCAGTACTTC. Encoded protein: CASSSRTSGRPEQYF.